This TCR beta chain was obtained from a study of Ad26.COV2.S vaccination and SARS-CoV-2 variants. Study-wide context: Donor was in the COV1001 Ad26.COV2.S trial arm. Points from the study as a whole: Reported post-vaccination CD8+ and CD4+ T cell responses to spike showed substantial breadth.

Treatment in this sample: over 15 received Ad26.COV2.S at low or high dose, single or two shots; about 5 received placebo; per-sample allocation not given. Samples analyzed were those drawn on day 63 after the first vaccine or placebo injection. Adults aged 18-55 years in Boston included the donor. Per the germline V gene, CDR1 is SNHLY and CDR2 is FYNNEI. This CDR3 has 14 amino acids. Trimming left V 7 bases short and J 4 bases short, with 16 bases between. This clone was observed a single time. The target antigen is unknown. Assay: immunoSEQ multiplex PCR; the TCRdb copy retains only in-frame clones and omits some. The table records about 350,000 clones, around 88% of them present only once.

This rearrangement joins TRBV2 to TRBJ2-5; a possible D gene is TRBD2 (7 bases). The receptor comes from a person aged 18-60 years who received the Ad26.COV2.S COVID-19 vaccine or a placebo. The sample in question was peripheral blood, obtained in a trial of Ad26.COV2.S vaccine versus placebo. The chain's CDR3 is CASTWGGAGETQYF. CDR3 in DNA: TGTGCCAGCACCTGGGGGGGGGCAGGAGAGACCCAGTACTTC. Complete variable domain (other parts from reference TRBV2 and TRBJ2-5): EPEVTQTPSHQVTQMGQEVILRCVPISNHLYFYWYRQILGQKVEFLVSFYNNEISEKSEIFDDQFSVERPDGSNFTLKIRSTKLEDSAMYFCASTWGGAGETQYFGPGTRLLVL.